The present entry profiles one T cell receptor (beta chain) with its context. Its antigen is still unknown. Trimming removed 11 bases at V and 0 bases at J, with 17 bases between. CDR1 MNHNS and CDR2 SASEGT come from the germline V gene. CDR3 size: 14 residues. The data belong to a study of radiotherapy plus CTLA-4 blockade in lung cancer. Study summary: In roughly 19% of patients, objective responses were seen; approximately 30% had disease control.

Overall study findings and caveats: There was expansion of tumor-derived TCR clones in blood after radiotherapy plus ipilimumab. With interferon-beta, early dynamics of blood T cell clones were reported to best predict response.

Using immunoSEQ multiplex PCR, the repertoire was profiled, and TCRdb retains in-frame clones only, with some absent. The table lists approximately 90,000 clones, around 82% of them singletons. Alongside CTLA-4 blockade with ipilimumab, patients with chemo-refractory metastatic non-small-cell lung cancer received focal radiation. Specimen: peripheral blood, collected from a patient treated with radiotherapy plus ipilimumab. The gene calls are TRBV6-1 and TRBJ2-7; D is possibly TRBD2 (5 bases). The receptor's source is a human donor with non-small cell lung cancer who had stable disease on radiotherapy plus ipilimumab. The CDR3 coding sequence is TGTGCCGGCAAACGTGAAACTAGCTCCTACGAGCAGTACTTC. Translation gives CAGKRETSSYEQYF.